Each of the 11 T cell receptor beta chains below was sequenced from the same sample in a study of T cell repertoires in cytomegalovirus infection. What these receptors recognize is not known. One entry per CDR3 protein, called by TCRdb with MiXCR from the reads. The sample holds 62,000 or so distinct CDR3 sequences, 20% seen once. Sequenced here: CD8+ T cells from cultured PBMCs, sampled from culture after CMV antigen stimulation. All receptors derive from a human donor in good health (CMV status not recorded). Some clones in this sample may be carry-over from other donors' samples.

The chain's CDR3 is CASSLIRTRVYEQYF. The DNA of the CDR3 is TGTGCCAGCAGCTTGATACGGACGAGGGTCTACGAGCAGTACTTC. This chain connects TRBV11-2 to TRBJ2-7; D is possibly TRBD2 (5 bases). The ends were cut back, 3 bases at V and 3 bases at J, with 15 bases in the middle. The CDR3 extends over 15 amino acids. Looked up from germline, CDR1 is SGHAT and CDR2 is FQNNGV.

This clonotype appeared a few times. The rearrangement uses TRBV10-2 and TRBJ2-1, with 14 bases that match TRBD2. This CDR3 has 16 residues. Germline-derived CDR1 and CDR2 are WSHSY and SAAADI. Trimming removed 6 bases from V and 7 bases from J; junction bases left unmatched: 8. The DNA of the CDR3 is TGCGCCAGCAGCCCCGGACTAGCGGGGGGCGGTAATGAGCAGTTCTTC. It encodes CASSPGLAGGGNEQFF.

A few counts support this clonotype. The rearrangement uses TRBV5-1 and TRBJ2-7, with D hard to call. CDR1 and CDR2 (germline): SGHRS, YFSETQ. This CDR3 is 13 amino acids long. The V end was cut by 4 bases, the J end by 6 bases, with 14 bases between. As DNA, the CDR3 is TGCGCCAGCAGCCCCTTAGGAGCAATCGAGCAGTACTTC. Translated: CASSPLGAIEQYF. The full variable domain, rest sourced from reference TRBV5-1 and TRBJ2-7, is KAGVTQTPRYLIKTRGQQVTLSCSPISGHRSVSWYQQTPGQGLQFLFEYFSETQRNKGNFPGRFSGRQFSNSRSEMNVSTLELGDSALYLCASSPLGAIEQYFGPGTRLTVT.

This clonotype occurred a few times. The chain combines TRBV7-9 with TRBJ1-1, with 7 bases matching TRBD1. This CDR3 region has 18 residues. The V and J ends lost 4 bases and 4 bases, in that order; junction bases with no gene match: 18. CDR1 and CDR2 (germline): SEHNR, FQNEAQ (reference sequence). CDR3 residues: CASSSGDRDRNFRTEAFF. As DNA, the CDR3 is TGTGCCAGCAGCTCCGGCGACCGGGACAGAAATTTCCGCACTGAAGCTTTCTTT.

This clonotype has just a few counts. The gene calls are TRBV7-9 and TRBJ2-3; tentatively, D is TRBD1 (6 bases). Germline loops: CDR1 SEHNR, CDR2 FQNEAQ (reference sequence). This CDR3 comprises 17 residues. Between the trimmed V and J ends, which lost 1 base and 3 bases, there was a span of 17 bases. CDR3 in amino acids: CASSLGETGYGTDTQYF. CDR3 sequence (DNA): TGTGCCAGCAGCTTAGGTGAAACAGGGTACGGAACAGATACGCAGTATTTT.

This clonotype turned up a few times. The chain links TRBV7-4 to TRBJ1-1; no clear D gene. CDR1 is SGHVT and CDR2 is SQSDAQ in the germline V gene. Trimming left V 2 bases short and J 6 bases short, with 4 bases between. The CDR3 covers 11 residues. CDR3 in amino acids: CASSLLSEAFF. The CDR3 nucleotides read TGTGCCAGCAGCTTACTCTCTGAAGCTTTCTTT.

CDR3 loop: CASRDGSSGNTIYF. The CDR3 DNA sequence: TGTGCCAGTAGGGACGGATCCTCTGGAAACACCATATATTTT. The chain is built from TRBV19 and TRBJ1-3; D gene uncertain. Trimming pared 6 bases from V and 0 bases from J, leaving 9 bases between. The V gene's germline CDR1 is LNHDA and CDR2 SQIVND (reference sequence). The CDR3 is 14 residues long.

CDR3 sequence reads: CASAPGQGLTYEQYF. DNA of the CDR3: TGCGCCAGCGCCCCAGGGCAGGGTCTAACCTACGAGCAGTACTTC. J is TRBJ2-7 and V is TRBV4-3; D may be TRBD1 (5 bases). The V gene lost 8 bases and the J gene lost 2 bases, with 19 bases spanning the gap. CDR3 size: 15 residues. Germline V CDR1 and CDR2: LGHNA, YSLEER.

The gene calls are TRBV7-6 and TRBJ2-6, with D perhaps TRBD1 (6 bases). The CDR3 runs 16 residues. V lost 5 bases, J lost 1 base, and 12 bases lay in between. Germline CDR1 and CDR2: SGHVS and FNYEAQ. In DNA, the CDR3 is TGTGCCAGCAGCCTAGGGGGTTTGTCTGGGGCCAACGTCCTGACTTTC. This codes for CASSLGGLSGANVLTF.

The J gene is TRBJ1-5, the V gene TRBV7-8, with 7 bases lining up with TRBD1. The CDR3 has 15 amino acids. Germline V gives CDR1 SGHVS, CDR2 FQNEAQ. V lost 2 bases, J lost 5 bases, and 6 bases stayed unmatched. The DNA for the CDR3 is TGTGCCAGCAGCTTATTCGCAGGGGGTGATCAGCCCCAGCATTTT. It encodes CASSLFAGGDQPQHF.

The rearrangement joins TRBV11-2 to TRBJ1-5; D is undetermined. Trimming cost V 5 bases and J 5 bases, with 10 bases left between them. There are 13 residues in the CDR3. CDR1 SGHAT and CDR2 FQNNGV come from the germline V gene. The CDR3 is CASSPNTDQPQHF. CDR3 nucleotides: TGTGCCAGCAGCCCTAACACGGATCAGCCCCAGCATTTT.